This TCR beta chain appears in the sequencing data of a study of molecular identifiers for immune sequencing clone quantification. CDR3 size: 13 residues. Deletions cut 3 bases from V and 6 bases from J, with 10 bases between. Germline V gives CDR1 SGHVS, CDR2 FQNEAQ. TCRdb reprocessed the PCR reads with MiXCR, giving one entry per CDR3 protein. The table includes fewer than 350,000 distinct CDR3 sequences, about a quarter detected once. This clonotype occurred many times. J is TRBJ2-3 and V is TRBV7-8; no clear D gene. This TCR derives from a human donor in good health. Some libraries in this study had Jurkat cell RNA spiked in. Material: naive CD8+ T cells from blood, with Jurkat cell RNA spiked in. Subset in this sample: FACS-sorted CD8+CD4-CCR7+CD45RA+ naive T cells. The CDR3: CASSFSTLDTQYF. For the CDR3, the DNA is TGTGCCAGCAGCTTTAGTACTTTGGATACGCAGTATTTT.